This entry concerns a single TCR beta chain. Its antigen is as yet unknown. The data originate from a study of shared clonotypes between healthy human individuals. Study-wide findings and caveats: Depth was large, yet rarefaction showed that sorted-subset sequencing was incomplete. Shared across four donors were 5% to 6% of the naive CD4 clonotypes.

Repertoires were generated with immunoSEQ multiplex PCR, while TCRdb's copy carries only in-frame clones and drops some. This table holds 2,100,000 or so clones, approximately 94% found once. Looked up from germline, CDR1 is MNHEY and CDR2 is SVGAGI. The CDR3 is 13 amino acids. V was cut by 6 bases and J by 8 bases, with 13 bases left in between. The rearrangement joins TRBV6-5 to TRBJ1-4; D is possibly TRBD1 (5 bases). This clonotype was sampled from a man aged 18 to 30 in good health. Input material: naive CD4+ T cells sorted from blood. The subset: CD45RA+ positively selected. DNA for the CDR3: TGTGCCAGCAGCGCCGGCCGGGGGGAAAAACTGTTTTTT. Translated: CASSAGRGEKLFF.